This paragraph covers one T cell receptor (beta chain) sequence. This same CDR3 is encoded by further DNA sequences in the sample. These data originate in a study of blood T cell repertoires in COVID-19. The V gene's germline CDR1 is SGHRS and CDR2 YFSETQ. The CDR3 is 13 residues long. Trimming shortened V by 0 bases and J by 1 base, and 4 bases separated the two germline ends. Generated by immunoSEQ multiplex PCR, the TCRdb table keeps only in-frame clones and is missing some. The sample holds about 120,000 clones; 82% are singletons and the top ten take 12%. This clonotype was obtained from a human donor in a cohort sampled during active COVID-19. This chain uses TRBV5-1 with TRBJ1-1; D is ambiguous. Sequencing input: peripheral blood. The CDR3 reads CASSLAGNTEAFF. In DNA form, the CDR3 reads TGCGCCAGCAGCTTGGCAGGGAACACTGAAGCTTTCTTT.